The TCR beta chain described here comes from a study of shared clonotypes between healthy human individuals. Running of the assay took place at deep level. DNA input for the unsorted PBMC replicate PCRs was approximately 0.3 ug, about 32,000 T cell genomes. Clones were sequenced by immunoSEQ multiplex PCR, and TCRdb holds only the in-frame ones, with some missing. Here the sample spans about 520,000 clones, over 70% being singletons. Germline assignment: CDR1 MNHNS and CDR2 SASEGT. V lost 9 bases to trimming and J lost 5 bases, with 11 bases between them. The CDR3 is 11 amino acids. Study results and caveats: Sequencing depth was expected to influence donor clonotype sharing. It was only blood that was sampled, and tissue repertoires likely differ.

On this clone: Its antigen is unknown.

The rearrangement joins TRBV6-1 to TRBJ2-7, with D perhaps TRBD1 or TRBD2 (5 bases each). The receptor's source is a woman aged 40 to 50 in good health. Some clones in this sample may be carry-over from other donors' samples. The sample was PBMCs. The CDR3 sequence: CASLRDHEQYF. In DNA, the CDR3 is TGTGCCAGTCTCAGGGACCACGAGCAGTACTTC.